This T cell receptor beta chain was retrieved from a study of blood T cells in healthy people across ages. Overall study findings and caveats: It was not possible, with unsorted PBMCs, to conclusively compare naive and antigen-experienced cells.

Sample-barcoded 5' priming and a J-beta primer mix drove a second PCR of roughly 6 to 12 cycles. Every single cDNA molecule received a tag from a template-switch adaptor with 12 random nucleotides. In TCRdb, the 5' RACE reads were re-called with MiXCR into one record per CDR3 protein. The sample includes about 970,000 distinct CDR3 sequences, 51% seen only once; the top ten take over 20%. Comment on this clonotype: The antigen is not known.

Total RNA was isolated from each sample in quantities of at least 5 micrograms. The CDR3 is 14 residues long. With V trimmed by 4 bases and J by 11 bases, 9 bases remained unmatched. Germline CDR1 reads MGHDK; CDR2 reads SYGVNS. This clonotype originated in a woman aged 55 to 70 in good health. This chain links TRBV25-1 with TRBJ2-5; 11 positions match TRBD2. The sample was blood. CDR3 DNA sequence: TGTGCCAGCAGTGGTAGCGGGAGGGGATTTAAGCAGTACTTC. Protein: CASSGSGRGFKQYF.